The sequence of this T cell receptor beta chain was determined in a study of cytomegalovirus exposure and HLA in healthy donors. Findings of the study overall: Most TCR sequences were uncommon, yet certain public TCRs appeared in many donors.

13 Jbeta primers and 60 Vbeta primers were used for the PCR. Sequenced by immunoSEQ multiplex PCR; TCRdb stores in-frame clones only, minus some. Of fewer than 200,000 clones in the sample, about three quarters were seen once. V was cut by 7 bases and J by 3 bases, with 12 bases left in between. The germline V gene encodes CDR1 SQVTM and CDR2 ANQGSEA. The CDR3 contains 12 residues. To note about this clone: What it binds is unknown.

The receptor's source is a female donor in good health and CMV-seronegative. The sequenced material came from PBMCs. The V gene is TRBV29-1, the J gene TRBJ2-5; TRBD2 is a possible D gene (6 bases). The CDR3 DNA sequence: TGCAGCGGGCAGTGGGGGGAAGAGACCCAGTACTTC. Translating gives CSGQWGEETQYF.